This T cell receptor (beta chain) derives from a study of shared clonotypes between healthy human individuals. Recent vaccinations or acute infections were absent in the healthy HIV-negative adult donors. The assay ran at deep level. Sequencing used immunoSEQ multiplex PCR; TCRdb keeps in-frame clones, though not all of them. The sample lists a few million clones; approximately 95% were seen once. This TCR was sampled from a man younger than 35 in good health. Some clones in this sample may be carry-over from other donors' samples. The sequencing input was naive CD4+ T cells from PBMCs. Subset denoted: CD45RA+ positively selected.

CDR3 in DNA: TGTGCCACCTCCCGACAGGGAAGGATTAGCGGAAATGGCTACACCTTC. Its translation: CATSRQGRISGNGYTF. This sequence joins TRBV19 and TRBJ1-2; 7 positions agree with TRBD1. V shed 10 bases and J 6 bases; nucleotides not matched to a gene: 20. Germline V CDR1 and CDR2: LNHDA, SQIVND (reference sequence). The CDR3 runs 16 residues. Looking up the rest from reference TRBV19 and TRBJ1-2 gives the full variable domain: DGGITQSPKYLFRKEGQNVTLSCEQNLNHDAMYWYRQDPGQGLRLIYYSQIVNDFQKGDIAEGYSVSREKKESFPLTVTSAQKNPTAFYLCATSRQGRISGNGYTFGSGTRLTVV.